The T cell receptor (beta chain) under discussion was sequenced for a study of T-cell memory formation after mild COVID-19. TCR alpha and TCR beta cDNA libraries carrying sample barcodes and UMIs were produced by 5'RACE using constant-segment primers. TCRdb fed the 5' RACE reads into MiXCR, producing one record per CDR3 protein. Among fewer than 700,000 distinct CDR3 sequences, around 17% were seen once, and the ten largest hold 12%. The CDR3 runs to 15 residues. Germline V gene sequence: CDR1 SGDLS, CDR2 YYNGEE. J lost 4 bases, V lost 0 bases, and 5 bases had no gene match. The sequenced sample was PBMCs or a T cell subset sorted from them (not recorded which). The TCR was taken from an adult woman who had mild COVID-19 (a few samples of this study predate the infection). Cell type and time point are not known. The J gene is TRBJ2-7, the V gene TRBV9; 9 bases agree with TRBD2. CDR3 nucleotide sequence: TGTGCCAGCAGCGTAGGTCCCAGCGGGAGGTACGAGCAGTACTTC. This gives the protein CASSVGPSGRYEQYF. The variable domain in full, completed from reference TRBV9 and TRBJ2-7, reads DSGVTQTPKHLITATGQRVTLRCSPRSGDLSVYWYQQSLDQGLQFLIQYYNGEERAKGNILERFSAQQFPDLHSELNLSSLELGDSALYFCASSVGPSGRYEQYFGPGTRLTVT.